This TCR beta chain was identified in a study of OX40 agonist ivuxolimab in advanced cancers. Study-wide context: As their treatment, patients were administered ivuxolimab, an agonistic anti-OX40 (CD134) antibody. Participants averaged around 60 years of age (range about 23 to 79) and were roughly 83% male.

Study-level results: Relatively little clonal expansion, among the lowest observed, appeared in partial responders at 0.1-3.0 mg/kg.

The protocol was immunoSEQ multiplex PCR, while the TCRdb copy is restricted to in-frame clones and leaves out a portion. The data contain around 90,000 clones, 92% of them singletons. The CDR3 is 12 amino acids. With V trimmed by 4 bases and J by 11 bases, 6 bases remained unmatched. Germline lookup yields CDR1 SGDLS and CDR2 YYNGEE. As concerns this clone: Its antigen is still unknown.

The sample here was CD4+ or CD8+ T cells sorted from blood, taken in a trial of the OX40 agonist ivuxolimab. The genes are TRBV9 and TRBJ2-1, with TRBD1 identical over 7 bases. This sequence was found in an adult with an advanced solid tumor such as melanoma, head and neck, liver or kidney cancer. The CDR3 region is CASSTQGDKQFF. CDR3 DNA: TGTGCCAGCAGCACCCAGGGGGATAAGCAGTTCTTC. The complete variable domain, with remaining parts taken from reference TRBV9 and TRBJ2-1, reads DSGVTQTPKHLITATGQRVTLRCSPRSGDLSVYWYQQSLDQGLQFLIQYYNGEERAKGNILERFSAQQFPDLHSELNLSSLELGDSALYFCASSTQGDKQFFGPGTRLTVL.